The 10 T cell receptor beta chains listed next were all sequenced from one sample in a study of blood T cell repertoires in COVID-19. This table comes from immunoSEQ multiplex PCR, and its TCRdb copy is limited to in-frame clones, with some not included. This sample carries about 26,000 clones, 90% of them seen once, and the ten largest clones take about 1.8%. Sequenced sample: peripheral blood. Receptors were obtained from a woman aged 55-70 years with active COVID-19.

The rearrangement uses TRBV5-1 and TRBJ2-2; D not certain. The CDR3 has 15 residues. Between the trimmed V and J ends, which lost 0 bases and 2 bases, there was a span of 8 bases. Germline CDR1 SGHRS, CDR2 YFSETQ. CDR3 nucleotide sequence: TGCGCCAGCAGCTTGGGAGGAGCAAACACCGGGGAGCTGTTTTTT. It yields the protein CASSLGGANTGELFF.

V is TRBV27 and J is TRBJ2-1; TRBD2 might be the D (6 bases). This CDR3 comprises 14 residues. V shed 6 bases and J shed 0 bases, with 9 bases lying between them. CDR1 and CDR2 from the germline V gene are MNHEY and SMNVEV (reference sequence). CDR3 region: CASRGTGSYNEQFF. CDR3 in DNA: TGTGCCAGCAGAGGGACTGGCTCCTACAATGAGCAGTTCTTC.

The V and J genes are TRBV28 and TRBJ1-5; 7 positions agree with TRBD1. The CDR3 consists of 16 residues. Losses at the gene ends were 5 bases for V and 0 bases for J; bases not matched to a gene: 7. Germline values: CDR1 MDHEN, CDR2 SYDVKM. CDR3 sequence: CASSPKTGASNQPQHF. The CDR3 DNA reads TGTGCCAGCAGTCCAAAAACAGGGGCTAGCAATCAGCCCCAGCATTTT. Based on the CDR3 plus reference TRBV28 and TRBJ1-5, the full variable domain is DVKVTQSSRYLVKRTGEKVFLECVQDMDHENMFWYRQDPGLGLRLIYFSYDVKMKEKGDIPEGYSVSREKKERFSLILESASTNQTSMYLCASSPKTGASNQPQHFGDGTRLSIL.

This clone is a singleton in its sample. The chain employs TRBV29-1 and TRBJ2-3; 11 bases align to TRBD2. The V gene end was trimmed by 0 bases and the J gene end by 6 bases; junction bases not matched to a gene: 5. Germline assignment: CDR1 SQVTM and CDR2 ANQGSEA. This CDR3 contains 15 residues. CDR3 region: CSVEEFSGRGDTQYF. CDR3 sequence (DNA): TGCAGCGTTGAAGAGTTTAGCGGGAGGGGGGATACGCAGTATTTT.

The CDR3: CASSQAGGTTGELFF. In DNA form, the CDR3 reads TGTGCCAGCAGCCAGGCTGGCGGGACCACCGGGGAGCTGTTTTTT. This sequence joins TRBV3-1 (or the pseudogene TRBV3-2) and TRBJ2-2; a possible D gene is TRBD2 (6 bases). V was clipped by 3 bases and J by 4 bases, with 12 bases between them. The CDR3 runs 15 residues. The germline V gene has CDR1 LGHDT and CDR2 YNNKEL (reference sequence).

CDR3 sequence reads: CASSLASGSDTQYF. The CDR3 DNA reads as TGTGCCAGCAGCTTGGCCAGCGGGAGTGATACGCAGTATTTT. The J gene is TRBJ2-3, the V gene TRBV7-9; 8 bases line up with TRBD2. The germline V gene encodes CDR1 SEHNR and CDR2 FQNEAQ (reference sequence). The CDR3 covers 14 residues. Losses at the gene ends were 3 bases for V and 6 bases for J; bases not matched to a gene: 5.

The chain recombines TRBV15 with TRBJ1-6, with D hard to call. This CDR3 is 18 amino acids long. Germline V gene data show CDR1 as LNHNV and CDR2 as YYDKDF (reference sequence). The ends were cut back, 0 bases at V and 9 bases at J, with 21 bases in the middle. The CDR3 protein is CATSRDSVFQNQSSPLHF. CDR3 coding DNA: TGTGCCACCAGCAGAGACTCAGTTTTTCAAAACCAAAGTTCACCCCTCCACTTT.

This rearrangement joins TRBV11-3 to TRBJ2-7; 7 bases match TRBD1. The trim removed 5 bases at V and 6 bases at J, leaving 13 bases unmatched. CDR1 SGHNT and CDR2 YENEEA come from the germline V gene. There are 15 residues in the CDR3. CDR3 sequence (DNA): TGTGCCAGCAGCAAAAACAGGGGTTCCTCCCGCGAGCAGTACTTC. Translated: CASSKNRGSSREQYF.

The chain combines TRBV6-5 with TRBJ2-1; D possibly corresponds to TRBD1 (6 bases). The V end was cut by 0 bases, the J end by 8 bases, with 14 bases between. Germline V gives CDR1 MNHEY, CDR2 SVGAGI. This CDR3 region has 15 residues. The DNA for the CDR3 is TGTGCCAGCAGTTACTCGCAGGGGCCGCCAGATGAGCAGTTCTTC. Translated: CASSYSQGPPDEQFF.

This clone was seen a few times. The rearrangement links TRBV11-2 to TRBJ2-3; no firm D call. The V gene lost 1 base and the J gene lost 2 bases, with 13 bases spanning the gap. Germline V gene data show CDR1 as SGHAT and CDR2 as FQNNGV. The CDR3 contains 16 residues. CDR3 sequence (DNA): TGTGCCAGCAGCTTAGGCGGCCCTCGACTCACAGATACGCAGTATTTT. Its translation is CASSLGGPRLTDTQYF.